This T cell receptor beta chain was captured in a study of T cell responses to AZD1222 COVID-19 vaccine. Overall study findings and caveats: Sampling that yielded the repertoires occurred only after the peak T cell response.

Using immunoSEQ multiplex PCR, the repertoire was profiled, and TCRdb retains in-frame clones only, with some absent. The sample has about 99,000 clones, 86% seen once; the top ten hold approximately 3%. Only a few counts were recorded for this clone. Antigen unknown. The germline gives CDR1 SGHTA, CDR2 FQGNSA. V was clipped by 5 bases and J by 8 bases, with 12 bases between them. The CDR3 spans 13 residues. The TCR comes from an adult who received the MenACWY meningococcal vaccine as a control. This chain uses TRBV7-2 with TRBJ2-2; D unresolved. This material consisted of peripheral blood, taken 28 days after the second dose of the MenACWY control vaccine. The CDR3 sequence: CASSPGLAGELFF. DNA of the CDR3: TGTGCCAGCAGCCCAGGTCTTGCTGGGGAGCTGTTTTTT.